The 32 T cell receptor beta chains presented below share a single source sample, sequenced in a study of OX40 agonist ivuxolimab in advanced cancers. The data were produced by immunoSEQ multiplex PCR, yet TCRdb's version contains in-frame clones alone and is incomplete. In the table there are tens of thousands of clones, approximately 84% of which are singletons. The sample here was CD4+ or CD8+ T cells sorted from blood, taken in a trial of the OX40 agonist ivuxolimab. The source of these receptors is an adult with an advanced solid tumor such as melanoma, head and neck, liver or kidney cancer.

This sequence joins TRBV6-5 and TRBJ2-1; the D gene is possibly TRBD2 (6 bases). This CDR3 comprises 15 residues. V was clipped by 6 bases and J by 3 bases, with 15 bases between them. CDR1 and CDR2 (germline): MNHEY, SVGAGI. CDR3 sequence: CASRRGWGGYNEQFF. CDR3 in DNA: TGTGCCAGCAGACGCGGGTGGGGAGGCTACAATGAGCAGTTCTTC.

The chain recombines TRBV6-1 with TRBJ2-3; D gene unclear. The CDR3 covers 13 residues. CDR1 and CDR2 (germline): MNHNS, SASEGT. V lost 6 bases and J 0 bases, leaving 7 bases between the germline ends. The chain's CDR3 is CASRHPSTDTQYF. As DNA, the CDR3 is TGTGCCAGCAGGCACCCTAGCACAGATACGCAGTATTTT.

The CDR3 sequence: CASSLEGYNSPLHF. CDR3 nucleotide sequence: TGTGCCAGCAGTTTAGAGGGGTATAATTCACCCCTCCACTTT. The chain recombines TRBV27 with TRBJ1-6, with TRBD1 as a possible D gene (5 bases). The CDR3 has 14 residues. Trimming pared 2 bases from V and 4 bases from J, leaving 6 bases between. The germline gives CDR1 MNHEY, CDR2 SMNVEV (reference sequence).

This clone was counted between two and nine times. This chain joins TRBV30 and TRBJ2-3, with TRBD2 matching 9 bases. The CDR3 covers 17 residues. V was clipped by 2 bases and J by 3 bases; unmatched bases: 12. The germline gives CDR1 GTSNPN, CDR2 SVGIG (reference sequence). Here the CDR3 DNA reads TGTGCCTGGAGTCTTGGGGGTAGCGGGGGCATAACAGATACGCAGTATTTT. It translates to CAWSLGGSGGITDTQYF.

The V and J genes are TRBV7-9 and TRBJ1-3, with 7 bases aligning to TRBD1. V lost 4 bases, J lost 0 bases, and 3 bases stayed unmatched. The CDR3 is made up of 15 amino acids. Germline lookup yields CDR1 SEHNR and CDR2 FQNEAQ (reference sequence). The chain's CDR3 is CASSSQGISGNTIYF. For the CDR3, the DNA is TGTGCCAGCAGCTCACAGGGGATCTCTGGAAACACCATATATTTT.

CDR3 residues: CASSYSSPISYNEQFF. The CDR3, as DNA: TGTGCCAGCAGTTACTCTAGCCCCATATCCTACAATGAGCAGTTCTTC. The chain combines TRBV6-5 with TRBJ2-1, with D uncertain. The CDR3 contains 16 residues. Trimming pared 0 bases from V and 1 base from J, leaving 10 bases between. Germline assignment: CDR1 MNHEY and CDR2 SVGAGI.

DNA of the CDR3: TGTGCCAGCAGCTTAGTGGGTATGGGAAGGGAGACCCAGTACTTC. Translation gives CASSLVGMGRETQYF. The chain uses TRBV7-2 and TRBJ2-5; D remains ambiguous. V lost 1 base and J lost 5, with 14 bases in between. The CDR3 is 15 residues long. Per germline, CDR1 SGHTA and CDR2 FQGNSA. The full variable domain, its missing parts supplied by reference TRBV7-2 and TRBJ2-5, is GAGVSQSPSNKVTEKGKDVELRCDPISGHTALYWYRQSLGQGLEFLIYFQGNSAPDKSGLPSDRFSAERTGGSVSTLTIQRTQQEDSAVYLCASSLVGMGRETQYFGPGTRLLVL.

This rearrangement joins TRBV21-1 to TRBJ2-3; the D call in the table, TRBD2, was not verified against the DNA. TRBV21-1 is marked as a pseudogene. This CDR3 region has 14 residues. CDR3 residues: CASSPRGSPDTQYF. In DNA form, the CDR3 reads TGTGCCAGCAGCCCACGGGGTAGCCCAGATACGCAGTATTTT.

The rearrangement joins TRBV6-5 to TRBJ2-2, with TRBD2 as a possible D gene (6 bases). V was clipped by 6 bases and J by 6 bases, with 8 bases between them. The CDR3 spans 12 residues. Per the germline V gene, CDR1 is MNHEY and CDR2 is SVGAGI. CDR3 loop: CASSRDSGELFF. DNA of the CDR3: TGTGCCAGCAGCCGGGACTCCGGGGAGCTGTTTTTT.

This clone was recorded once. The gene calls are TRBV5-1 and TRBJ2-7, with 7 bases identical to TRBD1. Germline V gene data show CDR1 as SGHRS and CDR2 as YFSETQ. Trimming cost V 4 bases and J 2 bases; bases outside gene matches: 9. This CDR3 comprises 15 residues. In DNA, the CDR3 is TGCGCCAGCAGCACACACGACGGGACAGCCTACGAGCAGTACTTC. It yields the protein CASSTHDGTAYEQYF.

V usage is TRBV7-2 and J usage is TRBJ2-3; weak D call: TRBD1 (5 bases). Germline CDR1 is SGHTA and CDR2 is FQGNSA. V dropped 8 bases and J dropped 1 base, with 16 bases sitting between them. The CDR3 extends over 15 amino acids. CDR3 loop: CASAYQGYGTDTQYF. As DNA, the CDR3 is TGTGCCAGCGCCTACCAGGGTTATGGCACAGATACGCAGTATTTT. Using reference TRBV7-2 and TRBJ2-3 for the parts outside the CDR3, the full variable domain is GAGVSQSPSNKVTEKGKDVELRCDPISGHTALYWYRQSLGQGLEFLIYFQGNSAPDKSGLPSDRFSAERTGGSVSTLTIQRTQQEDSAVYLCASAYQGYGTDTQYFGPGTRLTVL.

The gene calls are TRBV7-8 and TRBJ2-7; 8 bases match TRBD2. The CDR3 contains 15 residues. The germline V gene encodes CDR1 SGHVS and CDR2 FQNEAQ. V trimming: 6 bases; J trimming: 0 bases; junction bases outside the gene matches: 7. The CDR3 region is CASSFRAGVSYEQYF. CDR3 nucleotides: TGTGCCAGCAGTTTCCGAGCGGGAGTCTCCTACGAGCAGTACTTC.

This chain uses TRBV5-1 with TRBJ1-1, with D possibly matching TRBD1 (6 bases). CDR1 and CDR2 from the germline V gene are SGHRS and YFSETQ. The CDR3 sequence is 15 residues long. Trimming took 1 base from V and 1 from J, leaving 11 bases between them. The CDR3 region has the DNA TGCGCCAGCAGCTTGTTGGGGGGCGAGAACACTGAAGCTTTCTTT. Translation: CASSLLGGENTEAFF.

V and J are TRBV27 and TRBJ2-7; D gene unclear. The germline V gene has CDR1 MNHEY and CDR2 SMNVEV (reference sequence). CDR3 size: 11 residues. V was trimmed by 3 bases and J by 6 bases, leaving 6 bases between them. CDR3: CASSLGSEQYF. The CDR3 bases are TGTGCCAGCAGTTTGGGCTCCGAGCAGTACTTC.

The chain uses TRBV6-1 and TRBJ2-1; D unclear. V was trimmed by 6 bases and J by 0 bases, leaving 9 bases between them. The CDR3 sequence is 14 residues long. CDR1 MNHNS and CDR2 SASEGT come from the germline V gene. The CDR3 protein is CASSIAGSYNEQFF. CDR3 nucleotides: TGTGCCAGCAGCATTGCCGGCTCCTACAATGAGCAGTTCTTC.

V usage is TRBV5-4 and J usage is TRBJ1-2; weak D call: TRBD1 (6 bases). V was trimmed by 0 bases and J by 8 bases, leaving 8 bases between them. CDR1 is SGHNT, CDR2 YYREEE, per germline (reference sequence). The CDR3 consists of 12 residues. CDR3 sequence reads: CASSLGTVGYTF. For the CDR3, the DNA is TGTGCCAGCAGCTTGGGGACAGTCGGCTACACCTTC.

This clone was seen a few times. This chain links TRBV2 with TRBJ1-2; D is unclear. The CDR3 extends over 11 amino acids. V lost 10 bases and J lost 6, with 12 bases in between. Per the germline V gene, CDR1 is SNHLY and CDR2 is FYNNEI. Here the CDR3 reads CANVYSDGYTF. DNA of the CDR3: TGTGCCAACGTCTACAGTGATGGCTACACCTTC.

V usage is TRBV7-6 and J usage is TRBJ2-2; perhaps TRBD2 as D (6 bases). The CDR3 length is 13 residues. Trimming took off 5 bases at V and 5 bases at J, with 9 bases between the two ends. CDR1 and CDR2 from the germline V gene are SGHVS and FNYEAQ. Here the CDR3 reads CASSLGGTGELFF. The CDR3 nucleotides read TGTGCCAGCAGCCTTGGAGGGACCGGGGAGCTGTTTTTT.

This clone was detected only a few times. V usage is TRBV30 and J usage is TRBJ1-1; TRBD1 matches at 7 bases. CDR1 and CDR2 from the germline V gene are GTSNPN and SVGIG (reference sequence). The CDR3 has 12 residues. The J segment lost 9 bases and the V segment lost 1 base, leaving 5 bases of the junction unmatched. CDR3 nucleotides: TGTGCCTGGAGTGGACCAGGGGGGAAAGCTTTCTTT. This gives the protein CAWSGPGGKAFF.

The chain is built from TRBV19 and TRBJ2-1; 8 bases line up with TRBD1. V trimming: 6 bases; J trimming: 4 bases; junction bases outside the gene matches: 8. This CDR3 contains 15 residues. Germline values: CDR1 LNHDA, CDR2 SQIVND (reference sequence). CDR3 DNA sequence: TGTGCCAGTAGCGAAGCGACAGGGGTGTACAATGAGCAGTTCTTC. Protein product: CASSEATGVYNEQFF.

CDR3 DNA sequence: TGTGCCACCAGCAGAGATCAACAGCCCCAGCATTTT. It is translated as CATSRDQQPQHF. The chain is built from TRBV15 and TRBJ1-5; no reliable D call. V was pared by 0 bases and J by 7 bases, with 4 bases between. The CDR3 consists of 12 residues. Germline CDR1 LNHNV, CDR2 YYDKDF (reference sequence).

This chain connects TRBV11-1 to TRBJ2-2, with D unclear. From germline, CDR1 is SGHAT and CDR2 FQDESV (reference sequence). This CDR3 is 14 amino acids long. V dropped 5 bases and J dropped 1 base, with 8 bases sitting between them. The CDR3, as DNA: TGTGCCAGCAGCCCCCGACTGAACACCGGGGAGCTGTTTTTT. This sequence encodes CASSPRLNTGELFF.

The chain has TRBV4-3 and TRBJ1-1; D is ambiguous. Germline V gene data show CDR1 as LGHNA and CDR2 as YSLEER. The V gene lost 3 bases and the J gene lost 8 bases, with 19 bases spanning the gap. There are 15 residues in the CDR3. The CDR3 spells CASSQLPGGNLEAFF. The CDR3 DNA is TGCGCCAGCAGCCAGCTACCCGGAGGGAACTTGGAAGCTTTCTTT.

The V call is TRBV5-5, the J call TRBJ2-7, with a possible D match to TRBD2 (5 bases). The CDR3 extends over 15 amino acids. CDR1 and CDR2 (germline): SGHKS, YYEKEE (reference sequence). V was shortened by 6 bases and J by 0 bases, with 16 bases between the two germline ends. In nucleotides, the CDR3 is TGTGCCAGCACTGAGGGATACCCCTCCTCCTACGAGCAGTACTTC. Translated, it gives CASTEGYPSSYEQYF.

The gene calls are TRBV9 and TRBJ1-4, with D possibly TRBD1 on 6 matching bases. Germline-derived CDR1 and CDR2 are SGDLS and YYNGEE. The CDR3 loop spans 14 amino acids. The V and J ends lost 0 bases and 6 bases respectively, with 9 bases between them. The CDR3 protein is CASSVGGHDEKLFF. The CDR3 bases are TGTGCCAGCAGCGTAGGGGGGCACGATGAAAAACTGTTTTTT.

The J gene is TRBJ2-5, the V gene TRBV7-9; 13 nucleotides line up with TRBD2. J gave up 1 base and V 4 bases, and 6 bases lay outside the gene matches. The CDR3 is 17 residues long. Germline V gene sequence: CDR1 SEHNR, CDR2 FQNEAQ (reference sequence). The CDR3 reads CASSSRLAGGSQETQYF. For the CDR3, the DNA is TGTGCCAGCAGCTCCCGACTAGCGGGAGGCAGCCAAGAGACCCAGTACTTC.

The V call is TRBV27, the J call TRBJ1-3; weak D call: TRBD1 (6 bases). The CDR3 spans 14 residues. The V gene lost 6 bases and the J gene lost 8 bases, with 17 bases spanning the gap. CDR1 is MNHEY and CDR2 is SMNVEV in the germline V gene (reference sequence). In DNA, the CDR3 is TGTGCCAGCAGCCGTACAGGGTTTTCAGACACCATATATTTT. It specifies CASSRTGFSDTIYF.

This clone was observed a single time. V gene TRBV7-2 combines with J gene TRBJ2-5; D unclear. Deletions cut 3 bases from V and 5 bases from J, with 10 bases between. This CDR3 spans 13 amino acids. CDR1 SGHTA and CDR2 FQGNSA come from the germline V gene. In DNA, the CDR3 is TGTGCCAGCAGCTTGGGGTATCGGGAGACCCAGTACTTC. It specifies CASSLGYRETQYF.

The chain is built from TRBV5-1 and TRBJ2-1; 9 nucleotides align to TRBD1. The CDR3 has 17 residues. Germline CDR1 is SGHRS and CDR2 is YFSETQ. After removal of 3 bases from V and 6 bases from J, the junction contained 13 bases not matched to a gene. As DNA, the CDR3 is TGCGCCAGCAGCTCGAGCCCCGGGACAGGGCTGAGCAATGAGCAGTTCTTC. Translating it yields CASSSSPGTGLSNEQFF.

This chain connects TRBV6-5 to TRBJ2-1; D unresolved. CDR1 and CDR2 (germline): MNHEY, SVGAGI. The CDR3 loop spans 12 amino acids. V lost 4 bases, J lost 6 bases, and 7 bases lay in between. The CDR3 here is CASSSYVNEQFF. The CDR3, as DNA: TGTGCCAGCAGTTCTTACGTCAATGAGCAGTTCTTC.

This rearrangement joins TRBV5-6 to TRBJ1-2; D is uncertain. This CDR3 has 16 amino acids. Germline CDR1 reads SGHDT; CDR2 reads YYEEEE. V lost 4 bases to trimming and J lost 4 bases, with 20 bases between them. The CDR3 DNA sequence: TGTGCCAGCAGCCTGTTTAGTGAGGCTCCAGGCTATGGCTACACCTTC. Translated: CASSLFSEAPGYGYTF.

The chain has TRBV6-1 and TRBJ1-4, with D possibly matching TRBD1 (6 bases). The length of the CDR3 is 16 residues. The V gene lost 0 bases and the J gene lost 5 bases, with 13 bases spanning the gap. Germline lookup yields CDR1 MNHNS and CDR2 SASEGT. CDR3 region: CASSEAFGRGNEKLFF. The CDR3 nucleotides read TGTGCCAGCAGTGAAGCTTTCGGCAGGGGAAATGAAAAACTGTTTTTT.